This is a list of T cell receptor beta chains from one sample in a study of T cell changes during pregnancy in multiple sclerosis. The table came from immunoSEQ multiplex PCR; TCRdb's copy has only in-frame clones and leaves some out. The table records 27,000 or so clones, 88% of them present only once. The source material was CD8+ T cells from peripheral blood mononuclear cells, sampled in the second trimester of pregnancy. The receptors shown here come from a female donor with multiple sclerosis, enrolled in a pregnancy study. Each CDR3 is given with its conserved first and last residue. The D gene is left open where the match is weak. Not all rows give a size; the values are once, few, many and, for expanded clones, a class.

>TRBV10-3|TRBJ1-2|NA|NA
CAISERGTYYGYTF
TGTGCCATCAGCGAGCGAGGGACTTACTATGGCTACACCTTC
>TRBV6-5|TRBJ1-1|TRBD1|NA
CASSSTGMAEAFF
TGTGCCAGCAGTTCGACAGGGATGGCTGAAGCTTTCTTT
>TRBV5-1|TRBJ2-1|NA|NA
CASSLGPPNNEQFF
TGCGCCAGCAGCTTGGGGCCGCCGAACAATGAGCAGTTCTTC
>TRBV9|TRBJ1-2|NA|NA
CASSGEGSFYGYTF
TGTGCCAGCAGCGGCGAGGGTTCTTTTTATGGCTACACCTTC
>TRBV4-3|TRBJ2-5|TRBD2|NA
CASSLVIVTEGSGDFQETQYF
TGCGCCAGCAGCCTCGTGATCGTTACTGAGGGTAGCGGGGACTTCCAAGAGACCCAGTACTTC
>TRBV11-2|TRBJ1-2|NA|NA
CASSSMKSRRANYGYTF
TGTGCCAGCAGCTCGATGAAGTCTAGGCGGGCTAACTATGGCTACACCTTC
>TRBV28|TRBJ1-6|NA|once
CATSGFSYNSPLHF
TGTGCCACCTCAGGGTTCTCCTATAATTCACCCCTCCACTTT
>TRBV27|TRBJ1-2|NA|NA
CASSLPSYGYTF
TGTGCCAGCAGTTTACCCTCCTATGGCTACACCTTC
>TRBV4-1|TRBJ2-3|NA|NA
CASSQRSAGQSTDTQYF
TGCGCCAGCAGCCAACGCTCGGCGGGGCAATCCACAGATACGCAGTATTTT
>TRBV4-3|TRBJ2-1|TRBD2|once
CASSQRLAGGIIDDEQFF
TGCGCCAGCAGCCAAAGGCTAGCGGGGGGCATTATTGATGATGAGCAGTTCTTC
>TRBV9|TRBJ2-7|NA|NA
CASSVDSSYEQYF
TGTGCCAGCAGCGTAGACAGCTCTTACGAGCAGTACTTC
>TRBV11-2|TRBJ2-7|NA|NA
CASSLESDYEQYF
TGTGCCAGCAGCTTAGAATCGGACTACGAGCAGTACTTC
>TRBV7-9|TRBJ1-1|TRBD1|NA
CASSASTGGLPEAFF
TGTGCCAGCAGCGCTTCGACAGGGGGACTACCTGAAGCTTTCTTT
>TRBV5-6|TRBJ2-7|TRBD1|NA
CASSARGQPYEQYF
TGTGCCAGCAGCGCCCGGGGACAGCCCTACGAGCAGTACTTC
>TRBV29-1|TRBJ2-3|TRBD2|NA
CSVFGSIAGGRTDTQYF
TGCAGCGTTTTCGGTTCAATAGCGGGGGGCCGCACAGATACGCAGTATTTT
>TRBV14|TRBJ2-1|TRBD2|NA
CASSLGGTSGASYNEQFF
TGTGCCAGCAGCCTCGGAGGAACTAGCGGGGCCTCCTACAATGAGCAGTTCTTC
>TRBV14|TRBJ1-2|NA|large
CASSQGQNYGYTF
TGTGCCAGCAGCCAAGGCCAGAACTATGGCTACACCTTC
>TRBV11-2|TRBJ2-5|TRBD2|NA
CASSLVPGGSQTQYF
TGTGCCAGCAGCTTAGTCCCGGGGGGGAGTCAGACCCAGTACTTC
>TRBV5-5|TRBJ1-1|TRBD1|once
CASSFWDRLNTEAFF
TGTGCCAGCAGCTTCTGGGACAGATTAAACACTGAAGCTTTCTTT
>TRBV4-3|TRBJ1-3|NA|NA
CASSQDGAGEGNTIYF
TGCGCCAGCAGCCAAGATGGTGCAGGGGAGGGAAACACCATATATTTT